This TCR beta chain was captured in a study of blood T cell repertoires in COVID-19. On the study more broadly: COVID-19 samples from acute and convalescent phases originated in the United States, Italy and Spain. Sample material is recorded as cDNA or gDNA derived from T cells, B-cell-depleted T cells, or PBMCs.

This clone turned up a few times. Original processing methods: Cell counts per sample came from amplifying reference gene primers. Sequenced by immunoSEQ multiplex PCR; TCRdb stores in-frame clones only, minus some. The V and J calls and clone size were taken over from that table, and D and trimming were inferred from the DNA. The sample includes 85,000 to 110,000 clones, approximately 84% of them seen just once. This CDR3 is built from 14 residues. Germline values: CDR1 MNHEY, CDR2 SVGAGI. The V end was cut by 6 bases, the J end by 2 bases, with 14 bases between. The V and J genes are TRBV6-5 and TRBJ2-7; possible D gene TRBD2, 5 bases. This sequence originates from a human donor in a cohort sampled during active or convalescent COVID-19. Material for sequencing was peripheral blood. In nucleotides, the CDR3 is TGTGCCAGCAGGAGGGAGCGGACGGCCTACGAGCAGTACTTC. Translating it yields CASRRERTAYEQYF.